One TCR beta chain is described in this entry. The record originates from a study of blood T cell repertoires in COVID-19. On the study more broadly: The study drew acute and convalescent COVID-19 samples from the United States, Italy and Spain. Sources were T cells, B-cell-depleted T cells, or PBMCs; the material itself was cDNA or gDNA.

Germline CDR1 is LNHDA and CDR2 is SQIVND (reference sequence). The trim removed 5 bases at V and 7 bases at J, leaving 5 bases unmatched. The CDR3 contains 14 residues. Per the study methods: How many nucleated cells were present was estimated from reference gene primer amplification. The data were produced by immunoSEQ multiplex PCR, yet TCRdb's version contains in-frame clones alone and is incomplete. The DNA was the basis for D and trimming; V, J and clone size are from that table. The data contain 75,000 to 100,000 clones, 86% of them singletons. The chain joins TRBV19 to TRBJ1-4; 9 nucleotides align to TRBD1. Sequenced input: peripheral blood. The sequence came from a woman older than 75 with acute or convalescent COVID-19. CDR3 nucleotide sequence: TGTGCCAGTAGTCGACAGGGGGGGAGTGAAAAACTGTTTTTT. Protein: CASSRQGGSEKLFF.